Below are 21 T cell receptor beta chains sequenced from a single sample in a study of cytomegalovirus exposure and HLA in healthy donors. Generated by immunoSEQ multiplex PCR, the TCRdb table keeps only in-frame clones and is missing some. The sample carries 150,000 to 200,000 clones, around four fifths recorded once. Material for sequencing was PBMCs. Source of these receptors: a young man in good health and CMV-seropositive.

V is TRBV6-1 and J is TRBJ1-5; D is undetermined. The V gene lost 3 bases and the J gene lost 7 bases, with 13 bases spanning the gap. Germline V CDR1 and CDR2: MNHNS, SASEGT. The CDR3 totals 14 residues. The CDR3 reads CASSDGSGFQPQHF. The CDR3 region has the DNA TGTGCCAGCAGTGATGGTTCGGGGTTCCAGCCCCAGCATTTT.

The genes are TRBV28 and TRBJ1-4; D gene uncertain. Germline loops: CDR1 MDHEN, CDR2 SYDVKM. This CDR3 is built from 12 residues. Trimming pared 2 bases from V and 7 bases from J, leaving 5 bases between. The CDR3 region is CASSLEVEKLFF. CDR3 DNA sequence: TGTGCCAGCAGTTTAGAGGTTGAAAAACTGTTTTTT.

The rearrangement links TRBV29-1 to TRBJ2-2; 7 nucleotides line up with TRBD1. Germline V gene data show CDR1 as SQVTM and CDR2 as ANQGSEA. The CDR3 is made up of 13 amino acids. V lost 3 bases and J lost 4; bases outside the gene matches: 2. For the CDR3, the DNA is TGCAGCGTTGAGAGGGGGCGCACCGGGGAGCTGTTTTTT. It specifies CSVERGRTGELFF.

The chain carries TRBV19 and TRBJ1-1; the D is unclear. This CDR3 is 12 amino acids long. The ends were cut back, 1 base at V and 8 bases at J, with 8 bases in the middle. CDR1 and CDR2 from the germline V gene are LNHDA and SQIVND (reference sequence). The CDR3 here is CASSIVRQEAFF. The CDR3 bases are TGTGCCAGTAGTATAGTGAGGCAGGAAGCTTTCTTT.

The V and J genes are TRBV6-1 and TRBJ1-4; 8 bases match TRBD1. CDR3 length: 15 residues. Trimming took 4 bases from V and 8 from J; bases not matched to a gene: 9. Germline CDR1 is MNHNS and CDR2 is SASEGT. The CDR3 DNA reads TGTGCCAGCAGTGGCCGACAGGGGCTCTTGGAAAAACTGTTTTTT. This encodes CASSGRQGLLEKLFF.

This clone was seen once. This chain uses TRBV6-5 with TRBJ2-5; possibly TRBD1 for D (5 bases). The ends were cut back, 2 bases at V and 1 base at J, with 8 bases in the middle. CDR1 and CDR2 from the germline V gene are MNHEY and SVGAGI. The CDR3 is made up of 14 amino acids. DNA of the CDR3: TGTGCCAGCAGTTACACACAGGTCCAAGAGACCCAGTACTTC. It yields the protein CASSYTQVQETQYF.

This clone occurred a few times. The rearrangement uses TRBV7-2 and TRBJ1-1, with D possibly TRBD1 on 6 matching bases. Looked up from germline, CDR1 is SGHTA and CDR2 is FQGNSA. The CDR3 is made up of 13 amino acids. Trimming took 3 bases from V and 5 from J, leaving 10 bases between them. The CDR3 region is CASSFGQTTEAFF. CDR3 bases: TGTGCCAGCAGCTTCGGACAGACAACTGAAGCTTTCTTT.

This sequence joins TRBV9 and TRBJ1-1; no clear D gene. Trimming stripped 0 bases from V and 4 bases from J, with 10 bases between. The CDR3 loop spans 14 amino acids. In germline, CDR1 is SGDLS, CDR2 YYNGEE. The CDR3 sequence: CASSVEIRGTEAFF. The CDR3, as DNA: TGTGCCAGCAGCGTAGAGATTCGGGGCACTGAAGCTTTCTTT.

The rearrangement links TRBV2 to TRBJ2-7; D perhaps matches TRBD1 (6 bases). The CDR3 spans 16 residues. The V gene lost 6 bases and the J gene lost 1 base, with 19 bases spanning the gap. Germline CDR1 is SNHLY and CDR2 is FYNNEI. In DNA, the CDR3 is TGTGCCAGCAGGGATCCGACAGGCTTTAGGTCCTACGAGCAGTACTTC. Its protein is CASRDPTGFRSYEQYF. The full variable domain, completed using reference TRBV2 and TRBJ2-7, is EPEVTQTPSHQVTQMGQEVILRCVPISNHLYFYWYRQILGQKVEFLVSFYNNEISEKSEIFDDQFSVERPDGSNFTLKIRSTKLEDSAMYFCASRDPTGFRSYEQYFGPGTRLTVT.

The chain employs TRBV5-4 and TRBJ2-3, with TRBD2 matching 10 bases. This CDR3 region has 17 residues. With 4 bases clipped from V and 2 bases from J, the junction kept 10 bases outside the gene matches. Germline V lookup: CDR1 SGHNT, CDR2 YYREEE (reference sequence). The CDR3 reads CASSRTLAGAHTDTQYF. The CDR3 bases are TGTGCCAGCAGCCGAACCCTAGCGGGGGCCCACACAGATACGCAGTATTTT.

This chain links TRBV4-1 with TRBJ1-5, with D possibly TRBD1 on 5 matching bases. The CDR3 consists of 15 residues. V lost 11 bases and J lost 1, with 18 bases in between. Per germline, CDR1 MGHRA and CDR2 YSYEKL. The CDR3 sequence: CACSKGEGSNQPQHF. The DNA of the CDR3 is TGCGCCTGCTCGAAAGGGGAAGGGAGCAATCAGCCCCAGCATTTT.

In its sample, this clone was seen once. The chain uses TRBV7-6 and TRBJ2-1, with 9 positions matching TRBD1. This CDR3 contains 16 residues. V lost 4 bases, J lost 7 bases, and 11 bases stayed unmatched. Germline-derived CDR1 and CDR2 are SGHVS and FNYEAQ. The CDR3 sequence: CASSYTGGTLLNEQFF. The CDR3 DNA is TGTGCCAGCAGCTATACAGGGGGCACCCTTTTAAATGAGCAGTTCTTC.

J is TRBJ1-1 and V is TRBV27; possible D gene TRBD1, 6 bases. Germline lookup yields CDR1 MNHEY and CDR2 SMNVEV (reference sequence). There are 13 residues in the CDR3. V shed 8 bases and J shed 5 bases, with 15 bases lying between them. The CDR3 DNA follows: TGTGCCAGCTCCCACAGGGAGGGGACTGAAGCTTTCTTT. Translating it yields CASSHREGTEAFF.

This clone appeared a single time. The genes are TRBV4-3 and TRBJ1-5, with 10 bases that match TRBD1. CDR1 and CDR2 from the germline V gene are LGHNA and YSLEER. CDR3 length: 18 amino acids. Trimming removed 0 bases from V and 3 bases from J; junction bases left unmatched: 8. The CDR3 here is CASSQERSTGGFNQPQHF. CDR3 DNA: TGCGCCAGCAGCCAAGAAAGGTCGACAGGGGGCTTCAATCAGCCCCAGCATTTT.

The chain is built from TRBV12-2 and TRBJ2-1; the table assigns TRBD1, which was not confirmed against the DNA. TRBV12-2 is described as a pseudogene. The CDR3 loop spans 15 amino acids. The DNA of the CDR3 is TGTGCAAGTCGCTCGACCGGGACAAACCACAATGAGCAGTTCTTC. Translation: CASRSTGTNHNEQFF.

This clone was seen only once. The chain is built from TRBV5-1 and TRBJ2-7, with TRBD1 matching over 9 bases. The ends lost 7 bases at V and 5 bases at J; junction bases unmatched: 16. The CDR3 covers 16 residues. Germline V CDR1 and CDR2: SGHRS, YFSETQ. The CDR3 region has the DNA TGCGCCAGCTCCGTCCTAGGGGGACAGGGAATCCACGAGCAGTACTTC. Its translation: CASSVLGGQGIHEQYF.

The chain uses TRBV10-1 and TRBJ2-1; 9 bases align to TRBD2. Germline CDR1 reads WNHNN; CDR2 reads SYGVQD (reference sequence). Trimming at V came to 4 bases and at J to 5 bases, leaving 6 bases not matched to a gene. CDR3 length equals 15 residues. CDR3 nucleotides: TGCGCCAGCAGTGGTAGGCGGGGGGGTAACAATGAGCAGTTCTTC. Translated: CASSGRRGGNNEQFF.

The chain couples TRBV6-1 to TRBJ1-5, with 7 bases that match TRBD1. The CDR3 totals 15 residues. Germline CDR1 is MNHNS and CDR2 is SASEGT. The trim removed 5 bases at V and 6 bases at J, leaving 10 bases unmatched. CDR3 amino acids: CASSPQGVSVQPQHF. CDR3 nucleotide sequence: TGTGCCAGCAGTCCTCAGGGGGTCAGTGTTCAGCCCCAGCATTTT.

DNA for the CDR3: TGTGCCAGCAGCGTAGGGACAGGGTTTCCAGATACGCAGTATTTT. Translation: CASSVGTGFPDTQYF. The chain carries TRBV9 and TRBJ2-3; 8 bases map to TRBD1. CDR3 length: 15 residues. In germline, CDR1 is SGDLS, CDR2 YYNGEE. With V trimmed by 0 bases and J by 4 bases, 4 bases remained unmatched.

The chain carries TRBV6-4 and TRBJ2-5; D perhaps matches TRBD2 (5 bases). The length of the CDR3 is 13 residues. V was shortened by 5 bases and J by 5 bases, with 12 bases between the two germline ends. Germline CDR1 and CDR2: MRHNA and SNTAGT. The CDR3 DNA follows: TGTGCCAGCAGTACCTGGACGGGGGAGACCCAGTACTTC. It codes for CASSTWTGETQYF.

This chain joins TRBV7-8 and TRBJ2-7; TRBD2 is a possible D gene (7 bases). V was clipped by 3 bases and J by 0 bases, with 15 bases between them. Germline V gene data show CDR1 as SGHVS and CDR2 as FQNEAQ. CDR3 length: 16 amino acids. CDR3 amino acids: CASSLGGTWTSYEQYF. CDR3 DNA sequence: TGTGCCAGCAGCTTGGGGGGGACATGGACCTCCTACGAGCAGTACTTC.